The rows below give T cell receptor beta chains drawn from one sample of a study of T cells in Graves' hyperthyroidism and ophthalmopathy. TCRdb re-called the multiplex PCR reads through MiXCR, storing one row per CDR3 protein. The repertoire includes approximately 490,000 distinct CDR3 sequences, roughly 22% of them detected once, and approximately 54% sits in the top ten. The specimen was blood. Receptor source: a woman in her sixties or seventies with Graves' ophthalmopathy. CDR3s include the opening cysteine and the closing phenylalanine or tryptophan. Each record gives: D gene, clone size, V gene, J gene, CDR3 DNA, CDR3 protein. A D gene is named only where the DNA matches it firmly. Size tells how often a clone was seen (once, few, many) or the class of an expanded clone, and some rows leave it out.

NA,many,TRBV6-2/TRBV6-3,TRBJ2-7,TGTGCCAGCAGTTACGGGCAACCCTACGAGCAGTACTTC,CASSYGQPYEQYF
TRBD2,NA,TRBV7-8,TRBJ2-1,TGTGCCAGCAGCTCGCCACGACTAGCGGCCAGGCATGAGCAGTTCTTC,CASSSPRLAARHEQFF
NA,NA,TRBV5-1,TRBJ2-2,TGCGCCAGCAGCTTGCAAAGTTCTGCGGGGACCGGGGAGCTGTTTTTT,CASSLQSSAGTGELFF
NA,NA,TRBV7-9,TRBJ2-4,TGTGCCAGCGGGGGGAAAGAAAACATTCAGTACTTC,CASGGKENIQYF
TRBD2,NA,TRBV7-2,TRBJ2-1,TGTGCCAGCAGCCCAGGACTAGCCAGGGACAATGAGCAGTTCTTC,CASSPGLARDNEQFF
TRBD1,NA,TRBV20-1,TRBJ1-5,TGCAGTGCTAGAGGGTTACAGGGGGGGCGTCAGCCCCAGCATTTT,CSARGLQGGRQPQHF
NA,NA,TRBV20-1,TRBJ2-1,TGCAGTGCTAGCCCGGGAGCGGAAGGTGAGCAGTTCTTC,CSASPGAEGEQFF
NA,NA,TRBV7-9,TRBJ2-1,TGTGCCAGCAGCCGAGGTTTCCCAAATGAGCAGTTCTTC,CASSRGFPNEQFF
TRBD1,NA,TRBV19,TRBJ2-7,TGTGCCAGTAGTCTCCAATGGACAGGGCCCTACGAGCAGTACTTC,CASSLQWTGPYEQYF
TRBD1,NA,TRBV6-1,TRBJ1-1,TGTGCCAGCAGTCGAGACAGGGCCGACACTGAAGCTTTCTTT,CASSRDRADTEAFF
NA,few,TRBV7-9,TRBJ1-1,TGTGCCAGCAGCTCGTGGGGTCCGGGGACTGAAGCTTTCTTT,CASSSWGPGTEAFF
NA,NA,TRBV7-8,TRBJ2-1,TGTGCCAGCAGCTTGCGGAGGGTGGTAAGGTACAATGAGCAGTTCTTC,CASSLRRVVRYNEQFF
TRBD2,few,TRBV20-1,TRBJ2-2,TGCAGTGCCCCGGCGGGGGGCGGCGGCACCGGGGAGCTGTTTTTT,CSAPAGGGGTGELFF
NA,many,TRBV3-1,TRBJ1-1,TGTGCCAGCAGCCAATTGAGGAACACTGAAGCTTTCTTT,CASSQLRNTEAFF
TRBD1,many,TRBV27,TRBJ1-2,TGTGCCAGCAGTTACGCAGGGGGCCATGGCTACACCTTC,CASSYAGGHGYTF
NA,NA,TRBV20-1,TRBJ1-2,TGCAGTGCTAGCGAGGGGGGCGGTTCGACTTATGGCTACACCTTC,CSASEGGGSTYGYTF